The rows below give T cell receptor beta chains drawn from one sample of a study of shared T cell receptors in the human thymus. The repertoire was sequenced with immunoSEQ multiplex PCR; TCRdb's copy has only in-frame clones and lacks some. The sample shows fewer than 700,000 clones, more than 75% of them seen only once. The same specimen was also included in a second study, on human thymus T cells.

The sequenced material came from thymocytes. All receptors come from a boy younger than two with a congenital heart defect. Each CDR3 is given with its conserved first and last residue. The order of the fields is J gene, CDR3 length, V gene, clone size, D gene, CDR3 DNA, CDR3 protein. A D gene is named only where the DNA matches it firmly. Clone size is shown for a subset of rows, as once, few, many or a class of expanded clone.

>TRBJ2-5|16|TRBV7-9|NA|NA
TGTGCCAGCAGCCCAGCCCCGAATGGACAAACGGAGACCCAGTACTTC
CASSPAPNGQTETQYF
>TRBJ2-7|15|TRBV30|once|TRBD1
TGTGCCTGGAGTGGAAAGGACAGGGAAATCTACGAGCAGTACTTC
CAWSGKDREIYEQYF
>TRBJ1-4|15|TRBV6-8|NA|NA
TGTGCCAGCACTCCCTCGACGGGGGGAGGGGAAAAACTGTTTTTT
CASTPSTGGGEKLFF
>TRBJ1-4|16|TRBV2|NA|NA
TGTGCCAGCAGAGAGAGGGCGACCCCCCGGCGAGAAAAACTGTTTTTT
CASRERATPRREKLFF
>TRBJ2-7|15|TRBV14|NA|NA
TGTGCCAGCAGCCAAGAATTAGGAGGGGTCTACGAGCAGTACTTC
CASSQELGGVYEQYF
>TRBJ2-1|16|TRBV18|NA|TRBD2
TGTGCCAGCTCACTGCGTAGCGGGGGCTCCTACAATGAGCAGTTCTTC
CASSLRSGGSYNEQFF
>TRBJ2-1|15|TRBV27|NA|TRBD2
TGTGCCAGCAAGGTGGGAGGGTTTGTTAACAATGAGCAGTTCTTC
CASKVGGFVNNEQFF
>TRBJ2-3|18|TRBV9|NA|TRBD2
TGTGCCAGCAACGACCCGGGACTAGCGGGACAAGGGACAGATACGCAGTATTTT
CASNDPGLAGQGTDTQYF
>TRBJ2-5|15|TRBV4-3|NA|NA
TGCGCCAGCAGCCAAGATCCTAGGGCGGGAGAGACCCAGTACTTC
CASSQDPRAGETQYF
>TRBJ2-2|15|TRBV7-7|few|TRBD1
TGTGCCAGCAGCCCTGGACAGGGGGCCGGCGGGGAGCTGTTTTTT
CASSPGQGAGGELFF
>TRBJ2-7|14|TRBV4-1|NA|NA
TGCGCCAACCTGGGACTGCGGGTCTCCTACGAGCAGTACTTC
CANLGLRVSYEQYF
>TRBJ2-7|15|TRBV5-1|NA|NA
TGCGCCAGCAGCTTGGGGCAGGGCCCCCACCACGAGCAGTACTTC
CASSLGQGPHHEQYF
>TRBJ1-2|10|TRBV20-1|NA|NA
TGCAGTGCTAGAATTAATGGCTACACCTTC
CSARINGYTF
>TRBJ2-7|13|TRBV7-6|NA|TRBD1
TGTGCCAGCAGCCTATTAGGGGGCGGCGAGCAGTACTTC
CASSLLGGGEQYF
>TRBJ2-5|15|TRBV5-6|NA|TRBD1
TGTGCCAGCAGCTTGGAGACAGGGTTCGAGGAGACCCAGTACTTC
CASSLETGFEETQYF
>TRBJ1-3|18|TRBV5-1|once|TRBD1
TGCGCCAGCAGCTTGGACGGCCAGGGGGTCCTATCTGGAAACACCATATATTTT
CASSLDGQGVLSGNTIYF
>TRBJ1-6|14|TRBV6-6|once|TRBD1
TGTGCCAGCGGATTACAGGGGGCGGATTCACCCCTCCACTTT
CASGLQGADSPLHF
>TRBJ2-1|16|TRBV9|NA|TRBD2
TGTGCCAGCAGCGTAGACGCTAGCGGGGGGTATTGGGAGCAGTTCTTC
CASSVDASGGYWEQFF
>TRBJ2-7|14|TRBV11-2|few|TRBD1
TGTGCCAGCAGCCAGGGACAGGGGGCCTACGAGCAGTACTTC
CASSQGQGAYEQYF
>TRBJ2-7|15|TRBV6-1|NA|NA
TGTGCCAGCAGTGAGGGGCAGGCTTCCTCCTACGAGCAGTACTTC
CASSEGQASSYEQYF
>TRBJ2-3|14|TRBV27|NA|TRBD2
TGTGCCAGCAGTTTAGGCGGGAGTCTGGATACGCAGTATTTT
CASSLGGSLDTQYF
>TRBJ2-7|14|TRBV5-1|once|NA
TGCGCCAGCAGCTTCGGCGACAGGAGCTACGAGCAGTACTTC
CASSFGDRSYEQYF
>TRBJ1-2|16|TRBV25-1|NA|NA
TGTGCCAGCAGTGAAAGAGGGTATCGGGGAAACTATGGCTACACCTTC
CASSERGYRGNYGYTF
>TRBJ2-7|16|TRBV12-5|NA|TRBD2
TGTGCTAGTGGAACGAGCGGGAGGAGATTGGAAAACGAGCAGTACTTC
CASGTSGRRLENEQYF
>TRBJ2-2|15|TRBV6-5|NA|NA
TGTGCCAGCAGCCCGTCTGCCCGGGACACCGGGGAGCTGTTTTTT
CASSPSARDTGELFF
>TRBJ2-7|13|TRBV30|NA|NA
TGTGCCTGGAGTGCGGGCGGGACGTACGAGCAGTACTTC
CAWSAGGTYEQYF
>TRBJ1-2|15|TRBV16|NA|NA
TGTGCCAGCAGCCAAAAAAGGACAGCGCAATACGAGCCTTTATTC
CASSQKRTAQYEPLF
>TRBJ1-3|16|TRBV7-8|NA|NA
TGTGCCAGCAGCTTAGCTCGGGGTCACTCTGGAAACACCATATATTTT
CASSLARGHSGNTIYF
>TRBJ2-7|17|TRBV28|NA|TRBD2
TGTGCCAGCAGTTCCGCTTTACTAGCGGGCTTCTCCTACGAGCAGTACTTC
CASSSALLAGFSYEQYF
>TRBJ2-5|15|TRBV7-9|NA|NA
TGTGCCAGCAGCTTAAGGCAGGACAAAGGGGAGACCCAGTACTTC
CASSLRQDKGETQYF
>TRBJ2-3|17|TRBV4-2|NA|TRBD2
TGTGCCAGCACACTCCTAGCGGGAGGAGGGGCCTCCGATACGCAGTATTTT
CASTLLAGGGASDTQYF
>TRBJ2-3|17|TRBV18|NA|TRBD2
TGTGCCAGCTCACCCCAGCGGACTAGCGGGCTCGCAGATACGCAGTATTTT
CASSPQRTSGLADTQYF
>TRBJ2-6|16|TRBV5-1|NA|TRBD1
TGCGCCAGCAGCCCTGACAGGGGTGATGGGGCCAACGTCCTGACTTTC
CASSPDRGDGANVLTF
>TRBJ2-3|13|TRBV7-6|NA|NA
TGTGCCAGCAGCTTAGAGGGGCTCAGTACGCAGTATTTT
CASSLEGLSTQYF
>TRBJ2-1|16|TRBV25-1|NA|TRBD2
TGTGCCAGCAGTCCTACCGGGACTAGCGGGAGGGCCTCCGAGTTCTTC
CASSPTGTSGRASEFF
>TRBJ2-1|14|TRBV11-3|NA|TRBD2
TGTGCCAGCAGCCGCGGGAGGGTCCCCAATGAGCAGTTCTTC
CASSRGRVPNEQFF
>TRBJ1-2|17|TRBV27|NA|NA
TGTGCCAGCAGTCCACATAAAGGGCGCAGGGGTCACTATGGCTACACCTTC
CASSPHKGRRGHYGYTF
>TRBJ2-2|14|TRBV5-6|NA|NA
TGTGCCAGCAGCAGAAGCGGGCGCACCGGGGAGCTGTTTTTT
CASSRSGRTGELFF
>TRBJ1-1|17|TRBV5-1|NA|NA
TGCGCCAGCAGCTTGGCCTTCGGGGGGACGAAGAACACTGAAGCTTTCTTT
CASSLAFGGTKNTEAFF
>TRBJ1-1|14|TRBV21-1|NA|NA
TGTGCCAGCAGCAAAGCTGGGAGGGAGACTGAAGCTTTCTTT
CASSKAGRETEAFF
>TRBJ2-7|15|TRBV30|NA|NA
TGTGCCTGGAGTGTAGGGGTCCGGGACACCTACGAGCAGTACTTC
CAWSVGVRDTYEQYF
>TRBJ2-7|13|TRBV6-5|NA|NA
TGTGCCAGCAGTTACAAACGGGCAGGGGAGCAGTACTTC
CASSYKRAGEQYF
>TRBJ1-2|16|TRBV4-3|NA|TRBD1
TGCGCCAGCAGCCAAGAGGACAGGCCCGAGGACTATGGCTACACCTTC
CASSQEDRPEDYGYTF
>TRBJ2-1|13|TRBV5-4|NA|NA
TGTGCCAGCAGCTTGGGGGGGCGGAATGAGCAGTTCTTC
CASSLGGRNEQFF
>TRBJ2-3|16|TRBV4-3|NA|TRBD2
TGCGCCAGCAGCCAAGATTACGGGAGGGCCTATAATACGCAGTATTTT
CASSQDYGRAYNTQYF